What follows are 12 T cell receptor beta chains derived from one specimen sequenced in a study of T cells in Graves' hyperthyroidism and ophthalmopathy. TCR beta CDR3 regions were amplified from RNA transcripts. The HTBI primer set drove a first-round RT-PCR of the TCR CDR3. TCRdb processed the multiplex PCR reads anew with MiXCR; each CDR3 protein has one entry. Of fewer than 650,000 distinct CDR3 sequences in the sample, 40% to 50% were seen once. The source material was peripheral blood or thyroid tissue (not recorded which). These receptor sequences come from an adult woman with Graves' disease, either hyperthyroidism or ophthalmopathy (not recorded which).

The CDR3 protein is CSGGTGLHVYGYTF. In nucleotides, the CDR3 is TGCAGTGGGGGGACAGGGTTACACGTCTATGGCTACACCTTC. V and J are TRBV29-1 and TRBJ1-2; TRBD1 agrees at 9 bases. Germline V gene lookup returns CDR1 SQVTM and CDR2 ANQGSEA. CDR3 size: 14 residues.

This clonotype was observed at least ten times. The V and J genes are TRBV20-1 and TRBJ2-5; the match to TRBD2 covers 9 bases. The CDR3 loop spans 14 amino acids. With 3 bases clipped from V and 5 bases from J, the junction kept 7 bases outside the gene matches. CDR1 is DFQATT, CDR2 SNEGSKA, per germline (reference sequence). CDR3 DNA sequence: TGCAGTGCTAGTTTTCTAGCGGGATTGGAGACCCAGTACTTC. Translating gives CSASFLAGLETQYF.

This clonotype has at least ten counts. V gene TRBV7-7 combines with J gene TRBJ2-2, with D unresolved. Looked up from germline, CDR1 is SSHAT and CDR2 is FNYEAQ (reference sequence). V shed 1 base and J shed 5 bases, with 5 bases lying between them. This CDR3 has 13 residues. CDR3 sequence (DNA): TGTGCCAGCAGCTTAGGAAGGACCGGGGAGCTGTTTTTT. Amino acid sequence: CASSLGRTGELFF. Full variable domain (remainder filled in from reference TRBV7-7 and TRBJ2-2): GAGVSQSPRYKVTKRGQDVTLRCDPISSHATLYWYQQALGQGPEFLTYFNYEAQPDKSGLPSDRFSAERPEGSISTLTIQRTEQRDSAMYRCASSLGRTGELFFGEGSRLTVL.

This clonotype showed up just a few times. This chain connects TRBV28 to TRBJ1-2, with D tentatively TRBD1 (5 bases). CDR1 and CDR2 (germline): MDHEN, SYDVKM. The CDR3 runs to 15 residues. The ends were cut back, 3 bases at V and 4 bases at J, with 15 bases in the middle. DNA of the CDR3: TGTGCCAGCAGTTTCGGGGCAGACGGGACCTATGGCTACACCTTC. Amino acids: CASSFGADGTYGYTF.

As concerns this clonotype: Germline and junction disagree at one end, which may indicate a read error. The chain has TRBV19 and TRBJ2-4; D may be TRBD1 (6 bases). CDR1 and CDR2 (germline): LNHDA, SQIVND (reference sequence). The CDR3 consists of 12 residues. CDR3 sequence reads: CASRNQGNTQYF. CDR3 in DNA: TGTGCCAGTAGAAATCAGGGGAACACTCAGTACTTC.

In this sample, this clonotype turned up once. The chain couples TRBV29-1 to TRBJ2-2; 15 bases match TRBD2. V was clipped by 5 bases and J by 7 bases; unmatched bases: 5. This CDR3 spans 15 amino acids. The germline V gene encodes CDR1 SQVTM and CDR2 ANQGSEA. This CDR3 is CSVRTSGGAIGELFF. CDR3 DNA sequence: TGCAGCGTTCGGACTAGCGGGGGGGCTATCGGGGAGCTGTTTTTT.

This chain's CDR3 is CANRGRGYTEAFF. CDR3 nucleotide sequence: TGTGCCAACAGGGGTCGGGGGTACACTGAAGCTTTCTTT. The chain recombines TRBV2 with TRBJ1-1; 7 bases match TRBD1. Trimming cost V 10 bases and J 3 bases; bases outside gene matches: 8. The CDR3 is 13 amino acids. Germline V gene lookup returns CDR1 SNHLY and CDR2 FYNNEI.

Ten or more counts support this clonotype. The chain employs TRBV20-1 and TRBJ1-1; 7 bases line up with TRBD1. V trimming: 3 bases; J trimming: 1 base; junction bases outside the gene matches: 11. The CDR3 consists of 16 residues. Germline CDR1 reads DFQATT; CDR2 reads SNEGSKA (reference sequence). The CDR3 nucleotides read TGCAGTGCTAGGGGTTTTCAGGGGGGCTCGAACACTGAAGCTTTCTTT. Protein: CSARGFQGGSNTEAFF.

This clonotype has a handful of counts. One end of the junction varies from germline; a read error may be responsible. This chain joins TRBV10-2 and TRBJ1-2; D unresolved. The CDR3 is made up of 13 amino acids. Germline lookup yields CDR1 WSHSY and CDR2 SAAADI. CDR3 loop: CAVLPQPDYGYTF. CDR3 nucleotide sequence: TGTGCCGTCCTGCCTCAGCCGGACTATGGCTACACCTTC.

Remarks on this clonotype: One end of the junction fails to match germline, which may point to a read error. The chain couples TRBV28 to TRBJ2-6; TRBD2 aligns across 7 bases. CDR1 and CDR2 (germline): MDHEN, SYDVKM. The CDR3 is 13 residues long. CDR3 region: CASRGGDAWTEAF. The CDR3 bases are TGTGCCAGCAGGGGGGGGGACGCTTGGACTGAAGCTTTC.

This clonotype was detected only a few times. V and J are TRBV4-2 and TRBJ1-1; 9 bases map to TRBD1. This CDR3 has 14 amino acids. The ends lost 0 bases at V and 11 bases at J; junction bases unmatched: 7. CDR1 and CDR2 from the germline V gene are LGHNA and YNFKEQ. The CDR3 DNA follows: TGTGCCAGCAGCCAAGATGGGACAGGGAGGCATGCTTTCTTT. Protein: CASSQDGTGRHAFF.

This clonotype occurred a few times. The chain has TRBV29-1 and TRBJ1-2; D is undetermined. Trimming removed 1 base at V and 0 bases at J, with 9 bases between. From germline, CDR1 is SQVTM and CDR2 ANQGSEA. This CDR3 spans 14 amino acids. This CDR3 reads CSVEAQPPNYGYTF. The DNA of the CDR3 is TGCAGCGTTGAAGCCCAGCCTCCTAACTATGGCTACACCTTC.